The clone carrying this T cell receptor (beta chain) was seen a single time. Possible read error: a much larger clone is one base away. The CDR3 carries no conserved terminal phenylalanine or tryptophan, so it likely arises from a read error. There were TCR beta CDR3 regions amplified from RNA transcripts. TCR CDR3 regions were first amplified by RT-PCR with HTBI primers. Via MiXCR, TCRdb re-called the multiplex PCR reads, giving one row per CDR3 protein. The profile covers approximately 520,000 distinct CDR3 sequences, with roughly 24% appearing a single time and around 10% taken by the ten largest. This specimen comes from a study of T cells in Graves' hyperthyroidism and ophthalmopathy. The length of the CDR3 is 12 residues. Germline V gene data show CDR1 as GTSNPN and CDR2 as SVGIG (reference sequence). Trimming removed 4 bases at V and 8 bases at J, with 14 bases between.

The receptor's source is a woman aged 30 to 39 with Graves' ophthalmopathy. The chain recombines TRBV30 with TRBJ1-2; D is ambiguous. Sequencing was done on a sample of blood. The CDR3 coding sequence is TGTGCCTGGACCACACTAACGCAGGGCTACACCTCC. This codes for CAWTTLTQGYTS.